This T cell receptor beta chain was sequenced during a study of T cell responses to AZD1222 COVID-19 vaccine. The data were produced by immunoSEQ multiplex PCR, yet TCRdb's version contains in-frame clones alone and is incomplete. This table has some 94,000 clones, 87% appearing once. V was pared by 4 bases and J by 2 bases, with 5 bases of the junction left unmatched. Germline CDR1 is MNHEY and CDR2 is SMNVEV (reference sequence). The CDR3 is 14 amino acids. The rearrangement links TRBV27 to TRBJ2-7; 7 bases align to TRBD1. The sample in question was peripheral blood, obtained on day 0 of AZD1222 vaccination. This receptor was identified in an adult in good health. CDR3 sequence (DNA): TGTGCCAGCAGTTCGGACAGGCTCCCCTACGAGCAGTACTTC. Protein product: CASSSDRLPYEQYF.